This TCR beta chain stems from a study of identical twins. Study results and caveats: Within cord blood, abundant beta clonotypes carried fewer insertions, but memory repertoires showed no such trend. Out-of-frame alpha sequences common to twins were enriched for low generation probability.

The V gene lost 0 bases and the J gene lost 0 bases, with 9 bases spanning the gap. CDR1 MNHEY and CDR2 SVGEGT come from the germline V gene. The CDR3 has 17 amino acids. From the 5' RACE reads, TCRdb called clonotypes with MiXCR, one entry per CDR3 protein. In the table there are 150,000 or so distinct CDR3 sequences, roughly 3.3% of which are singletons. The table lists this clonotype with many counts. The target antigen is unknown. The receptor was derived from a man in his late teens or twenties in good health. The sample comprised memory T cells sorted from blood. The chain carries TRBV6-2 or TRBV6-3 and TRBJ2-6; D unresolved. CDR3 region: CASSYSAGLSGANVLTF. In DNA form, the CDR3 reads TGTGCCAGCAGTTACTCGGCCGGTCTCTCTGGGGCCAACGTCCTGACTTTC.